The T cell receptor beta chain described here comes from a study of shared clonotypes between healthy human individuals. Only CD45RO-negative cells positively selected for CCR7 counted as naive CD8 cells, so terminally differentiated effector memory CD45RA+ cells were excluded. Everyone who donated was a Caucasian adult who lived in Nashville, Tennessee. Assay used: immunoSEQ multiplex PCR; TCRdb lists only in-frame clones, some missing. The sample includes about 2 million clones, about 95% of them seen just once. The ends lost 4 bases at V and 1 base at J; junction bases unmatched: 12. Germline assignment: CDR1 PRHDT and CDR2 FYEKMQ (reference sequence). The CDR3 is 18 residues long.

Sequenced material: naive CD8+ T cells sorted from blood. The chain is built from TRBV13 and TRBJ2-3, with 9 bases lining up with TRBD1. The source is a man younger than 30 in good health. The CDR3 reads CASSSWTGDNPRTDTQYF. In DNA form, the CDR3 reads TGTGCCAGCAGCTCTTGGACAGGGGACAACCCCCGCACAGATACGCAGTATTTT.